The T cell receptor beta chain described here comes from a study of blood T cell repertoires in COVID-19. Study information: Spain, Italy and the United States supplied samples that represented acute and convalescent COVID-19.

The table lists this clone with a few counts. CDR1 and CDR2 (germline): SGHAT, FQNNGV. Trimming removed 6 bases at V and 10 bases at J, with 23 bases between. The CDR3 has 15 amino acids. All enrollees were about 18 to 89 years old and from roughly 22 US areas. Each participant's cohort was designated according to participant-reported clinical history. Resolution of symptoms, clearance, or two negative PCRs was present in recovered Cohort 3 donors. Repertoires were generated with immunoSEQ multiplex PCR, while TCRdb's copy carries only in-frame clones and drops some. The sample includes under 300,000 clones, roughly 85% of them seen just once.

The chain has TRBV11-2 and TRBJ2-3; possibly TRBD1 for D (6 bases). The clonotype was recovered from a woman between 50 and 59 years old who had recovered from COVID-19. The specimen sequenced was PBMCs or T cells enriched from blood (not recorded which). CDR3 in amino acids: CASRTLRGSGLPQYF. The DNA of the CDR3 is TGTGCCAGCAGAACCTTGAGGGGGAGTGGTCTTCCGCAGTATTTT.